This TCR beta chain was recorded in a study of cytomegalovirus exposure and HLA in healthy donors. CDR1 is SNHLY and CDR2 is FYNNEI in the germline V gene. V dropped 4 bases and J dropped 4 bases, with 17 bases sitting between them. The CDR3 loop spans 15 amino acids. Study-wide findings and caveats: In the analysis, some V segments, TRBV6-2 and TRBV6-3 included, were excluded as indistinguishable. With DRB1 most and HLA-C fewest, TCR association rates differed between HLA loci in a later analysis.

Amplification used 60 Vbeta primers and 13 Jbeta primers. Generated by immunoSEQ multiplex PCR, the TCRdb table keeps only in-frame clones and is missing some. In the table there are fewer than 200,000 clones, around 64% of which are singletons. This clone was seen only a few times. As yet, its antigen is unknown. The sample was PBMCs. The clonotype originates from a woman younger than 45 in good health and CMV-seronegative. The J gene is TRBJ2-7, the V gene TRBV2, with a possible D match to TRBD1 (6 bases). In nucleotides, the CDR3 is TGTGCCAGCAGTGCGACAGGCTTGGGGCCTTACGAGCAGTACTTC. It specifies CASSATGLGPYEQYF.